A selection of T cell receptor beta chains follows, all from one sample in a study of CD8 T cells in Susac syndrome. Each CDR3 protein gets one entry after TCRdb re-called the immunoSEQ multiplex PCR reads with MiXCR. The sample consists of under 200,000 distinct CDR3 sequences, about 96% of them appearing once. Sequencing was performed on CD4+ T cells from PBMCs. The receptors derive from a human donor with Susac syndrome. Both conserved end residues are part of each CDR3. A D gene is named only where the DNA matches it firmly. Clone size is shown for a subset of rows, as once, few, many or a class of expanded clone.

D,J,size,V,DNA,CDR3
TRBD1,TRBJ2-7,.,TRBV27,TGTGCCAGCGCCGGAACCCGGGACAGGCATAACGAGCAGTACTTC,CASAGTRDRHNEQYF
.,TRBJ2-5,.,TRBV5-1,TGCGCCAGCAAAATAGGACCAACCGAAGAGACCCAGTACTTC,CASKIGPTEETQYF
.,TRBJ2-1,.,TRBV29-1,TGCAGCGTTGATGTTTTGACTCTCTACAATGAGCAGTTCTTC,CSVDVLTLYNEQFF
.,TRBJ1-5,.,TRBV9,TGTGCCAGCAGCGTCGGGGGGGGCGCGAATCAGCCCCAGCATTTT,CASSVGGGANQPQHF
TRBD1,TRBJ1-1,.,TRBV29-1,TGCAGCGTTGAAAGGGGGCGTACTGAAGCTTTCTTT,CSVERGRTEAFF
.,TRBJ1-5,.,TRBV4-3,TGCGCCAGCAGCCAAGAGCGGAATCAGCCCCAGCATTTT,CASSQERNQPQHF
.,TRBJ2-2,.,TRBV3-1,TGTGCCAGCAGCCAAGCCACCGGGGAGCTGTTTTTT,CASSQATGELFF
.,TRBJ1-1,.,TRBV30,TGTGCCTGGAGTATGGACAGTAACACTGAAGCTTTCTTT,CAWSMDSNTEAFF
TRBD1,TRBJ1-5,once,TRBV7-2,TGTGCCAGCAGCTCGACAGGGTTCAATCAGCCCCAGCATTTT,CASSSTGFNQPQHF
TRBD2,TRBJ2-1,.,TRBV9,TGTGCCAGTGGGCCGCGGGAGAAGTCCTACAATGAGCAGTTCTTC,CASGPREKSYNEQFF
TRBD2,TRBJ2-3,.,TRBV7-9,TGTGCCAGCAGCCAGCGGGGCGCAACAGATACGCAGTATTTT,CASSQRGATDTQYF
.,TRBJ2-7,.,TRBV9,TGTGCCAGCAGCGTAGGTTCTAGCTCCTACGAGCAGTACTTC,CASSVGSSSYEQYF
.,TRBJ1-2,.,TRBV28,TGTGCCAGCAGTTTCTCCGGCCCCGGCTATGGCTACACCTTC,CASSFSGPGYGYTF
.,TRBJ2-1,.,TRBV29-1,TGCAGCGTTGAAGATGTAAGGGCAGGGAATGAGCAGTTCTTC,CSVEDVRAGNEQFF
TRBD2,TRBJ2-1,.,TRBV30,TGTGCCTGGAGTGTAGGACTAGCAAATGAGCAGTTCTTC,CAWSVGLANEQFF